The sequence of this TCR beta chain was determined in a study of blood T cell repertoires in COVID-19. Germline lookup yields CDR1 LNHDA and CDR2 SQIVND (reference sequence). CDR3 length equals 15 residues. After removal of 1 base from V and 7 bases from J, the junction contained 9 bases not matched to a gene. Method: immunoSEQ multiplex PCR; TCRdb's copy keeps in-frame clones and lacks some. Here the sample spans 230,000 or so clones, 80% being singletons. This sequence joins TRBV19 and TRBJ1-1, with 7 bases that match TRBD1. Sequencing was carried out using peripheral blood. The TCR originated in a human donor in a cohort sampled during active COVID-19. CDR3 nucleotides: TGTGCCAGTAGTATAGTGGCGGGACAGCGACATGAAGCTTTCTTT. Its protein product is CASSIVAGQRHEAFF.